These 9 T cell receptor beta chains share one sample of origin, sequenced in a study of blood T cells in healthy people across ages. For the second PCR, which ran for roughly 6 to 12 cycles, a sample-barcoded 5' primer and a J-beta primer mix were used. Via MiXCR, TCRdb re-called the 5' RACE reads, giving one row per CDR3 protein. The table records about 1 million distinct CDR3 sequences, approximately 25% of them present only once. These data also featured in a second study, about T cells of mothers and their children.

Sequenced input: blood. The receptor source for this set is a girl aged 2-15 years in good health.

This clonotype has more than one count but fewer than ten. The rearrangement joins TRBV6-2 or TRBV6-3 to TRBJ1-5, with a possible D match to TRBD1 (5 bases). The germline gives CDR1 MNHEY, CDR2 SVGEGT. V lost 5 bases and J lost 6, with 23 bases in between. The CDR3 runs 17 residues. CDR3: CASSDPTEGPDSQPQHF. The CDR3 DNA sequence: TGTGCCAGCAGTGACCCCACCGAGGGGCCAGACAGTCAGCCCCAGCATTTT.

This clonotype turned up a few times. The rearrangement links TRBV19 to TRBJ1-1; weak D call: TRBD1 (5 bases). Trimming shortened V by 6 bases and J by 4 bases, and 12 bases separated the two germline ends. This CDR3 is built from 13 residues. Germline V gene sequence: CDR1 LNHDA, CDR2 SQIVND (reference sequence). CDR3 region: CASSTARGTEAFF. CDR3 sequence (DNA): TGTGCCAGTAGCACCGCGAGGGGCACTGAAGCTTTCTTT.

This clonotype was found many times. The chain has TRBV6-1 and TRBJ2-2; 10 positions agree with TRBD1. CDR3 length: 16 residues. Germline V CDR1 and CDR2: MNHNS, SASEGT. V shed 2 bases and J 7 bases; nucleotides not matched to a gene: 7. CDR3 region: CASSEPTGGLGGELFF. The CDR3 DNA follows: TGTGCCAGCAGTGAACCGACAGGGGGCCTTGGCGGGGAGCTGTTTTTT.

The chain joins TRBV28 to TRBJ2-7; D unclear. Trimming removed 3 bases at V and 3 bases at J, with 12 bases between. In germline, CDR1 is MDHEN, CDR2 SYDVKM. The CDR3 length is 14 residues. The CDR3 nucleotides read TGTGCCAGCAGTTTCAATCAGAAAAGCTACGAGCAGTACTTC. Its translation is CASSFNQKSYEQYF.

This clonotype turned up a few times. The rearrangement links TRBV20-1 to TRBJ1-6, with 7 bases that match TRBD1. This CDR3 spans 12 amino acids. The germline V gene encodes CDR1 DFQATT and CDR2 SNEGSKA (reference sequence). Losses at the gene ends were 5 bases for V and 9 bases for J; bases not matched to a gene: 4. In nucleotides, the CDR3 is TGCAGTGCTCGAACAGGGGTTTCACCCCTCCACTTT. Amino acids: CSARTGVSPLHF.

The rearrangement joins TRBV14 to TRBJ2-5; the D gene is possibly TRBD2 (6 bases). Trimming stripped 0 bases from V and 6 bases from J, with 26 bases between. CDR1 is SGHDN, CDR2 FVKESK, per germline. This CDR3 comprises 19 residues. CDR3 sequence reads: CASSQEDSLSGRWEKTQYF. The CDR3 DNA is TGTGCCAGCAGCCAAGAAGACTCCCTTAGCGGACGGTGGGAGAAGACCCAGTACTTC.

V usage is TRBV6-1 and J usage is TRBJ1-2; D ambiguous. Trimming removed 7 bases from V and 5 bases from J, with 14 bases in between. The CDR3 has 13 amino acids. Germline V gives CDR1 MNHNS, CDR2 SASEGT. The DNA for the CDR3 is TGTGCCAGCACTCACCTCTGGAATTATGGCTACACCTTC. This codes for CASTHLWNYGYTF.

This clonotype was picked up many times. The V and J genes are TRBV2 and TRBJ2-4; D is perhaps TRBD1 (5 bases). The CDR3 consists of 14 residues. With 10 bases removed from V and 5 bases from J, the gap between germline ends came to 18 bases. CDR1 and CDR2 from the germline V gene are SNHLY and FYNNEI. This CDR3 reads CATSISRVQNIQYF. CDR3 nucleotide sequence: TGTGCCACCTCAATATCCAGGGTCCAAAACATTCAGTACTTC.

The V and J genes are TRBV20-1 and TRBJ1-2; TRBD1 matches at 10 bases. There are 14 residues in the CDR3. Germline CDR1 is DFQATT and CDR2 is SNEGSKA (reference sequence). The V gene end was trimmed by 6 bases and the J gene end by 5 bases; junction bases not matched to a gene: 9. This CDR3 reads CSAPATGGRYGYTF. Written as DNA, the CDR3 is TGCAGTGCGCCGGCGACAGGGGGCCGGTATGGCTACACCTTC.